This T cell receptor (beta chain) was found in a study of T cells after yellow fever vaccination. Researchers made TCR cDNA using 5'RACE template switching, and this step added a universal primer site and UMIs. TCRdb analysed the 5' RACE reads with MiXCR anew, one entry per CDR3 protein. Altogether about 400,000 distinct CDR3 sequences are present, 11% being singletons, with the ten largest covering 15% to 20%. V was clipped by 4 bases and J by 0 bases; unmatched bases: 4. Germline values: CDR1 GTSNPN, CDR2 SVGIG (reference sequence). The CDR3 sequence is 14 residues long. To note about this clonotype: Its specificity is not known.

Study results and limitations: Booster samples showed a return of most primary-vaccination clones (approximately 96% CD4, about 85% CD8).

The receptor was derived from a man between 18 and 29 years old who received the YFV17D yellow fever vaccine. The V gene is TRBV30, the J gene TRBJ2-7, with 9 bases that match TRBD1. Sequencing was performed on PBMCs, taken on the day of the first yellow fever vaccination. The CDR3 here is CAWMGQGSSYEQYF. The CDR3 DNA is TGTGCCTGGATGGGACAGGGCAGCTCCTACGAGCAGTACTTC.